The 31 T cell receptor beta chains below all came from one sample that was sequenced in a study of regulatory T cells in long-lasting Graves disease. Time point: persistent/refractory GD, antithyroid drugs over 5 years with positive TRAb. The TCR library was made from RNA extracted from PBMCs. Through Arm-PCR of CDR3 regions and iRepertoire HTBI primers, TCR beta libraries were built. Each CDR3 protein gets one entry after TCRdb re-called the multiplex PCR reads with MiXCR. Seen here are fewer than 450,000 distinct CDR3 sequences, 23% observed once, and the top ten hold about 26%. The sample here was peripheral blood mononuclear cells (PBMCs), taken when the disease was refractory, from a patient treated with antithyroid drugs. The source is a female donor with Graves disease.

This clonotype has only a few counts. The chain joins TRBV5-5 to TRBJ2-4, with D possibly called TRBD1 or TRBD2 (5 bases each). Trimming shortened V by 2 bases and J by 7 bases, and 10 bases separated the two germline ends. The CDR3 covers 13 residues. Germline V lookup: CDR1 SGHKS, CDR2 YYEKEE (reference sequence). The CDR3 loop is CASSFEGLNIQYF. The CDR3 DNA reads TGTGCCAGCAGCTTCGAGGGGTTGAACATTCAGTACTTC.

The CDR3 reads CASSYPLSRREETQYF. For the CDR3, the DNA is TGTGCCAGCAGTTACCCCTTGTCGCGGAGAGAAGAGACCCAGTACTTC. The chain joins TRBV6-5 to TRBJ2-5, with D hard to call. The V gene's germline CDR1 is MNHEY and CDR2 SVGAGI. V was trimmed by 2 bases and J by 3 bases, leaving 16 bases between them. The CDR3 totals 16 residues.

This clonotype was observed many times. V is TRBV7-2 and J is TRBJ2-7, with TRBD1 as a possible D gene (5 bases). V lost 1 base and J 4 bases, leaving 17 bases between the germline ends. Germline assignment: CDR1 SGHTA and CDR2 FQGNSA. This CDR3 has 16 amino acids. The DNA for the CDR3 is TGTGCCAGCAGCTTAGTAGCAGGCCAAAAGGGGTACGAGCAGTACTTC. The encoded protein is CASSLVAGQKGYEQYF.

This clonotype was counted between two and nine times. V gene TRBV20-1 combines with J gene TRBJ1-1; possible D gene TRBD1, 5 bases. Between the trimmed V and J ends, which lost 6 bases and 5 bases, there was a span of 16 bases. The CDR3 is made up of 13 amino acids. Germline V gives CDR1 DFQATT, CDR2 SNEGSKA (reference sequence). DNA of the CDR3: TGCAGTGCCAGATTGGGGGTCTTGACTGAAGCTTTCTTT. Encoded protein: CSARLGVLTEAFF.

The chain combines TRBV6-5 with TRBJ1-5; 9 positions match TRBD1. Germline assignment: CDR1 MNHEY and CDR2 SVGAGI. V lost 2 bases, J lost 5 bases, and 4 bases stayed unmatched. This CDR3 has 15 amino acids. The CDR3 reads CASSYGTGNHQPQHF. In DNA, the CDR3 is TGTGCCAGCAGTTACGGGACAGGGAATCATCAGCCCCAGCATTTT.

This clonotype has more than one count but fewer than ten. This sequence joins TRBV4-3 and TRBJ1-1; D not certain. V lost 0 bases, J lost 1 base, and 9 bases lay in between. The CDR3 spans 15 residues. Germline CDR1 is LGHNA and CDR2 is YSLEER. The CDR3 DNA follows: TGCGCCAGCAGCCAAGAAGTCGGAAAGAACACTGAAGCTTTCTTT. Encoded protein: CASSQEVGKNTEAFF.

A note on this clonotype: A read error may produce the germline difference seen at one junction end. The rearrangement uses TRBV10-3 and TRBJ1-3; 8 bases agree with TRBD1. CDR3 length: 15 amino acids. Germline V gene sequence: CDR1 ENHRY, CDR2 SYGVKD. As DNA, the CDR3 is TGCGCCATCAGTTACAGGGGGGACTCTGGAAACACCATATATTTT. This codes for CAISYRGDSGNTIYF.

V gene TRBV15 combines with J gene TRBJ1-1; TRBD1 might be the D (5 bases). The germline V gene encodes CDR1 LNHNV and CDR2 YYDKDF (reference sequence). The CDR3 is 13 amino acids. Trimming stripped 6 bases from V and 6 bases from J, with 14 bases between. As DNA, the CDR3 is TGTGCCACCAGGGCCTCACAGGAAGCTGAAGCTTTCTTT. Amino acids: CATRASQEAEAFF.

In this sample, this clonotype turned up a few times. This chain links TRBV5-1 with TRBJ2-7, with D perhaps TRBD1 (6 bases). The CDR3 totals 15 residues. Per the germline V gene, CDR1 is SGHRS and CDR2 is YFSETQ. V lost 4 bases to trimming and J lost 3 bases, with 17 bases between them. The CDR3 DNA follows: TGCGCCAGCAGCCCGGCGAGTACAGGGATCTACGAGCAGTACTTC. Protein sequence: CASSPASTGIYEQYF.

The chain carries TRBV4-3 and TRBJ2-2; either TRBD1 or TRBD2 may fit D (5 bases each). Deletions cut 0 bases from V and 0 bases from J, with 17 bases between. Germline assignment: CDR1 LGHNA and CDR2 YSLEER. The CDR3 runs to 19 residues. The CDR3 bases are TGCGCCAGCAGCCAAGATATGGGCGTCGGGGCGGCGAACACCGGGGAGCTGTTTTTT. Translating it yields CASSQDMGVGAANTGELFF.

A few counts support this clonotype. The chain combines TRBV15 with TRBJ1-2; D is perhaps TRBD1 (6 bases). Germline lookup yields CDR1 LNHNV and CDR2 YYDKDF (reference sequence). This CDR3 contains 17 residues. V lost 1 base and J lost 0, with 15 bases in between. This chain's CDR3 is CATSRGQAGVANYGYTF. The CDR3 coding sequence is TGTGCCACCAGCAGAGGCCAGGCAGGGGTAGCTAACTATGGCTACACCTTC.

Ten or more counts support this clonotype. J is TRBJ1-2 and V is TRBV20-1; 7 bases are shared with TRBD1. The V and J ends lost 3 bases and 6 bases, in that order; junction bases with no gene match: 4. From germline, CDR1 is DFQATT and CDR2 SNEGSKA (reference sequence). This CDR3 is built from 12 residues. For the CDR3, the DNA is TGCAGTGCTAGGGCAGGGACAGATGGCTACACCTTC. It codes for CSARAGTDGYTF.

The table lists this clonotype with a few counts. The gene calls are TRBV2 and TRBJ1-5, with D tentatively TRBD1 (6 bases). Per germline, CDR1 SNHLY and CDR2 FYNNEI. Trimming cost V 6 bases and J 1 base, with 13 bases left between them. The CDR3 contains 15 residues. Here the CDR3 DNA reads TGTGCCAGCAGCCCCGAGACAGGCAGCAATCAGCCCCAGCATTTT. Protein product: CASSPETGSNQPQHF.

This clonotype was recorded at least ten times. The V call is TRBV28, the J call TRBJ2-7, with 10 bases aligning to TRBD1. V dropped 7 bases and J dropped 2; count of bases not matched to a gene: 5. Germline CDR1 MDHEN, CDR2 SYDVKM. CDR3 length: 14 residues. The CDR3 loop reads CASNTGTGAYEQYF. In nucleotides, the CDR3 is TGTGCCAGCAATACCGGGACAGGGGCCTACGAGCAGTACTTC.

This clonotype came up a few times. The chain is built from TRBV7-2 and TRBJ1-3; weak D call: TRBD1 (5 bases). CDR1 is SGHTA, CDR2 FQGNSA, per germline. The CDR3 runs to 15 residues. V lost 5 bases and J 3 bases, leaving 14 bases between the germline ends. The DNA for the CDR3 is TGTGCCAGCAGCCCTGGTAGGGGCTATGGAAACACCATATATTTT. Residues: CASSPGRGYGNTIYF.

The rearrangement links TRBV5-6 to TRBJ1-1; 7 nucleotides match TRBD1. The ends lost 3 bases at V and 3 bases at J; junction bases unmatched: 11. From germline, CDR1 is SGHDT and CDR2 YYEEEE. CDR3 length equals 16 residues. CDR3 protein: CASSSGTEYSDTEAFF. The DNA of the CDR3 is TGTGCCAGCAGCTCCGGGACAGAGTACTCGGACACTGAAGCTTTCTTT.

In this sample, this clonotype turned up many times. In DNA form, the CDR3 reads TGTGCCAGCAGTTTGCGGGAGACGACCTTGGAGACCCAGTACTTC. It is translated as CASSLRETTLETQYF. V usage is TRBV28 and J usage is TRBJ2-5; 7 bases line up with TRBD2. CDR1 is MDHEN and CDR2 is SYDVKM in the germline V gene. The CDR3 contains 15 residues. V shed 3 bases, J shed 5 bases, and the junction held 9 bases outside the gene matches.

The V gene is TRBV4-2, the J gene TRBJ2-1; D unclear. This CDR3 has 16 residues. The V end lost 2 bases, the J end lost 7 bases, and 18 bases lay between the germline ends. The germline CDR1 and CDR2 sequences are LGHNA and YNFKEQ. The CDR3 protein is CASSQSPEGPSNEQFF. The CDR3 DNA sequence: TGTGCCAGCAGCCAAAGCCCCGAAGGGCCGAGTAATGAGCAGTTCTTC.

The rearrangement links TRBV5-1 to TRBJ2-7, with D possibly TRBD2 on 5 matching bases. Germline CDR1 is SGHRS and CDR2 is YFSETQ. This CDR3 has 14 amino acids. Between the trimmed V and J ends, which lost 7 bases and 1 base, there was a span of 15 bases. CDR3 bases: TGCGCCAGCGGGCCCATGCCGGGATCCTACGAGCAGTACTTC. Encoded protein: CASGPMPGSYEQYF.

The chain couples TRBV7-6 to TRBJ1-5; tentatively, D is TRBD1 (6 bases). Germline values: CDR1 SGHVS, CDR2 FNYEAQ. Trimming cost V 5 bases and J 6 bases, with 17 bases left between them. The length of the CDR3 is 15 residues. In DNA form, the CDR3 reads TGTGCCAGCAGCCCGAAAGGGGGTGGCGTTCAGCCCCAGCATTTT. Protein sequence: CASSPKGGGVQPQHF.

The J gene is TRBJ2-7, the V gene TRBV6-2 or TRBV6-3, with a tentative D call TRBD1 (7 bases). The CDR3 is 14 amino acids. The ends were cut back, 6 bases at V and 3 bases at J, with 15 bases in the middle. CDR1 is MNHEY, CDR2 SVGEGT, per germline. The CDR3 region has the DNA TGTGCCAGCAGGGCCGCGGGACAGCACTACGAGCAGTACTTC. This encodes CASRAAGQHYEQYF.

V gene TRBV6-2 or TRBV6-3 combines with J gene TRBJ1-3; D gene uncertain. V gave up 0 bases and J gave up 3 bases, with 9 bases separating them. The CDR3 has 15 residues. Germline CDR1 and CDR2: MNHEY and SVGEGT. The CDR3 loop is CASSYSMGSGNTIYF. Written as DNA, the CDR3 is TGTGCCAGCAGTTACTCGATGGGGAGTGGAAACACCATATATTTT.

The rearrangement links TRBV5-1 to TRBJ2-7; possibly TRBD1 for D (6 bases). V lost 1 base, J lost 2 bases, and 10 bases lay in between. This CDR3 is 14 amino acids long. Germline CDR1 is SGHRS and CDR2 is YFSETQ. CDR3 sequence reads: CASSLQGTTYEQYF. Written as DNA, the CDR3 is TGCGCCAGCAGCTTGCAGGGGACCACCTACGAGCAGTACTTC.

This sequence joins TRBV4-1 and TRBJ2-7; D gene uncertain. V gave up 4 bases and J gave up 5 bases, with 15 bases separating them. Germline V gives CDR1 MGHRA, CDR2 YSYEKL. This CDR3 comprises 14 residues. CDR3 coding DNA: TGCGCCAGCAGCCGGACCATAGGACGGGACGAGCAGTACTTC. It yields the protein CASSRTIGRDEQYF.

This clonotype has just a few counts. The chain combines TRBV5-1 with TRBJ2-5, with 8 bases fitting TRBD1. The CDR3 totals 17 residues. Germline V gene lookup returns CDR1 SGHRS and CDR2 YFSETQ. Germline trimming cut 0 bases from V and 4 bases from J; bases unmatched to any gene: 11. The CDR3: CASSLAGAGGGGETQYF. CDR3 nucleotides: TGCGCCAGCAGCTTGGCCGGGGCAGGGGGCGGCGGAGAGACCCAGTACTTC.

As concerns this clonotype: A much larger clonotype is one base distant, so this may be a read error. This likely comes from a read error, as the CDR3 has no conserved phenylalanine or tryptophan at its end. The rearrangement uses TRBV7-2 and TRBJ2-7; 8 nucleotides match TRBD2. The CDR3 extends over 15 amino acids. The ends lost 5 bases at V and 4 bases at J; junction bases unmatched: 10. Germline values: CDR1 SGHTA, CDR2 FQGNSA. The CDR3 bases are TGTGCCAGCAGCCCCGGGACTAGTGGACCGTACGAGCAGTACTCC. Its translation is CASSPGTSGPYEQYS.

This clonotype has just a few counts. The chain has TRBV19 and TRBJ2-7, with a possible D match to TRBD1 (6 bases). Looked up from germline, CDR1 is LNHDA and CDR2 is SQIVND (reference sequence). This CDR3 comprises 15 residues. Trimming cost V 6 bases and J 5 bases, with 20 bases left between them. In DNA form, the CDR3 reads TGTGCCAGTAGCGACGGTTGGGACATGGACGACGAGCAGTACTTC. Translated, it gives CASSDGWDMDDEQYF.

This clonotype is a singleton in its sample. V is TRBV27 and J is TRBJ2-2; 9 nucleotides agree with TRBD1. From germline, CDR1 is MNHEY and CDR2 SMNVEV (reference sequence). The CDR3 totals 14 residues. Trimming removed 7 bases from V and 4 bases from J; junction bases left unmatched: 4. In DNA, the CDR3 is TGTGCCAGCACCGGGACAGGGCGCACCGGGGAGCTGTTTTTT. Translating gives CASTGTGRTGELFF.

The rearrangement links TRBV7-9 to TRBJ2-2, with D tentatively TRBD2 (6 bases). From germline, CDR1 is SEHNR and CDR2 FQNEAQ (reference sequence). The V and J ends lost 5 bases and 0 bases respectively, with 13 bases between them. The CDR3 is 16 residues long. The CDR3 bases are TGTGCCAGCAGCACCGCAGGGAGGTCGAACACCGGGGAGCTGTTTTTT. Translation: CASSTAGRSNTGELFF.

The rearrangement uses TRBV28 and TRBJ2-2; 11 bases fit TRBD1. Germline V gene lookup returns CDR1 MDHEN and CDR2 SYDVKM. The CDR3 contains 16 residues. V was clipped by 5 bases and J by 4 bases; unmatched bases: 6. The DNA of the CDR3 is TGTGCCAGCAGTGAAGGACAGGGGGCCGGCACCGGGGAGCTGTTTTTT. Translating it yields CASSEGQGAGTGELFF. Together with reference TRBV28 and TRBJ2-2, the CDR3 gives the full variable domain: DVKVTQSSRYLVKRTGEKVFLECVQDMDHENMFWYRQDPGLGLRLIYFSYDVKMKEKGDIPEGYSVSREKKERFSLILESASTNQTSMYLCASSEGQGAGTGELFFGEGSRLTVL.

This clonotype was detected many times. This rearrangement joins TRBV12-3 or TRBV12-4 to TRBJ2-4, with D possibly being TRBD1 (6 bases). Trimming removed 3 bases at V and 0 bases at J, with 9 bases between. The CDR3 loop spans 15 amino acids. This CDR3 reads CASSLGQLAKNIQYF. CDR3 nucleotides: TGTGCCAGCAGTTTGGGACAACTAGCCAAAAACATTCAGTACTTC.